The source of this TCR beta chain is a study of response to subunit inactivated influenza vaccine. CDR1 LGHNA and CDR2 YSLEER come from the germline V gene. The J segment lost 5 bases and the V segment lost 5 bases, leaving 7 bases of the junction unmatched. This CDR3 is built from 15 residues. TCRdb analysed the RT-PCR reads with MiXCR anew, one entry per CDR3 protein. The repertoire has around 520,000 distinct CDR3 sequences, 25% of them found once; the top ten carry about 1.9%. General study findings and limits: After each seasonal influenza vaccination, few new T cells are recruited, the authors suggested.

Remarks on this clonotype: Its antigen is still unknown.

The sample consisted of CD4+ T cells sorted from PBMCs, taken more than 4 days after vaccination. The TCR originated in a man aged 50 to 59 who received an inactivated influenza vaccine. J is TRBJ1-2 and V is TRBV4-3; TRBD1 agrees at 11 bases. CDR3 amino acids: CASSSGQGARYGYTF. In DNA, the CDR3 is TGCGCCAGCAGCTCTGGACAGGGGGCGCGGTATGGCTACACCTTC.